This passage covers 31 T cell receptor beta chains from one sample sequenced in a study of blood T cell repertoires in COVID-19. The repertoire was sequenced with immunoSEQ multiplex PCR; TCRdb's copy has only in-frame clones and lacks some. Of under 200,000 clones in the sample, roughly 80% were seen once. The sample comprised peripheral blood. The source of these receptors is a human donor with acute or convalescent COVID-19. The donor label of this sample is uncertain.

J is TRBJ2-1 and V is TRBV11-1, with TRBD2 as a possible D gene (5 bases). This CDR3 is built from 15 residues. Germline CDR1 is SGHAT and CDR2 is FQDESV (reference sequence). Trimming left V 5 bases short and J 0 bases short, with 11 bases between. The CDR3 nucleotides read TGTGCCAGCAGCGAGGACTCCCTCTCCTACAATGAGCAGTTCTTC. Translated, it gives CASSEDSLSYNEQFF.

This clone has a handful of counts. The chain couples TRBV6-5 to TRBJ2-7; 10 bases fit TRBD1. Germline trimming cut 7 bases from V and 0 bases from J; bases unmatched to any gene: 6. The CDR3 is made up of 15 amino acids. The germline CDR1 and CDR2 sequences are MNHEY and SVGAGI. CDR3: CASTGQGRISYEQYF. The CDR3 bases are TGTGCCAGCACGGGACAGGGGAGGATCTCCTACGAGCAGTACTTC.

The chain recombines TRBV19 with TRBJ1-2; no firm D call. The V and J ends lost 5 bases and 8 bases respectively, with 15 bases between them. This CDR3 region has 13 residues. Germline lookup yields CDR1 LNHDA and CDR2 SQIVND (reference sequence). CDR3 DNA: TGTGCCAGTAGTCCCCCCGTCCAGGTGGGCTACACCTTC. Its protein product is CASSPPVQVGYTF.

The chain is built from TRBV4-1 and TRBJ2-1; weak D call: TRBD2 (7 bases). CDR3 length: 16 amino acids. Looked up from germline, CDR1 is MGHRA and CDR2 is YSYEKL. Trimming cost V 0 bases and J 1 base, with 10 bases left between them. Here the CDR3 DNA reads TGCGCCAGCAGCCAAGATGCGGGGGCTTCCTACAATGAGCAGTTCTTC. Translating gives CASSQDAGASYNEQFF.

The rearrangement joins TRBV30 to TRBJ1-5; D remains unclear. Germline loops: CDR1 GTSNPN, CDR2 SVGIG (reference sequence). V shed 0 bases and J shed 0 bases, with 9 bases lying between them. The CDR3 length is 15 residues. The CDR3 DNA follows: TGTGCCTGGAGTGTAAGTAGTGCTAGCAATCAGCCCCAGCATTTT. It yields the protein CAWSVSSASNQPQHF.

This rearrangement joins TRBV7-9 to TRBJ1-6; D is uncertain. This CDR3 is built from 15 residues. CDR1 is SEHNR, CDR2 FQNEAQ, per germline (reference sequence). V lost 5 bases and J lost 5, with 13 bases in between. The CDR3 region has the DNA TGTGCCAGCAGCCAAGCACAGTCTCATAATTCACCCCTCCACTTT. Translation: CASSQAQSHNSPLHF.

The chain combines TRBV11-2 with TRBJ2-2, with TRBD1 matching over 7 bases. V was clipped by 5 bases and J by 0 bases; unmatched bases: 3. Germline loops: CDR1 SGHAT, CDR2 FQNNGV. The CDR3 length is 15 residues. The CDR3 reads CASSQGQSNTGELFF. The DNA for the CDR3 is TGTGCCAGCAGCCAGGGACAGTCGAACACCGGGGAGCTGTTTTTT.

The V gene is TRBV5-1, the J gene TRBJ1-2; 9 nucleotides line up with TRBD1. The germline V gene has CDR1 SGHRS and CDR2 YFSETQ. The CDR3 is made up of 15 amino acids. V lost 4 bases to trimming and J lost 4 bases; unmatched junction nucleotides: 8. CDR3 amino acids: CASSGSTGGTYGYTF. As DNA, the CDR3 is TGCGCCAGCAGCGGTTCTACAGGGGGCACCTATGGCTACACCTTC.

DNA of the CDR3: TGCGCCAGCAGCCGGCAAGGGGCCTACGGAAACACCATATATTTT. Residues: CASSRQGAYGNTIYF. This rearrangement joins TRBV4-1 to TRBJ1-3, with a weak D call TRBD1 (5 bases). The CDR3 length is 15 residues. Looked up from germline, CDR1 is MGHRA and CDR2 is YSYEKL. V was clipped by 4 bases and J by 4 bases, with 14 bases between them.

Here the CDR3 DNA reads TGTGCCAGCAGTTCTAACAGGGGGCGTGAGTCCTACGAGCAGTACTTC. It specifies CASSSNRGRESYEQYF. This chain uses TRBV6-5 with TRBJ2-7; TRBD1 aligns across 9 bases. The J segment lost 1 base and the V segment lost 4 bases, leaving 8 bases of the junction unmatched. Germline V gives CDR1 MNHEY, CDR2 SVGAGI. The CDR3 consists of 16 residues.

The CDR3 region has the DNA TGTGCCAGCAGCATTCCACAGGGGGCAGGGGGAAACACCATATATTTT. Its protein product is CASSIPQGAGGNTIYF. The J gene is TRBJ1-3, the V gene TRBV7-9, with 9 bases identical to TRBD1. Trimming removed 5 bases from V and 4 bases from J; junction bases left unmatched: 9. The germline V gene has CDR1 SEHNR and CDR2 FQNEAQ (reference sequence). This CDR3 comprises 16 residues.

The chain carries TRBV3-1 (or the pseudogene TRBV3-2) and TRBJ1-1, with D unresolved. V was clipped by 5 bases and J by 7 bases, with 11 bases between them. Looked up from germline, CDR1 is LGHDT and CDR2 is YNNKEL (reference sequence). The CDR3 covers 12 residues. The CDR3 DNA reads TGTGCCAGCAGCACGGGTGAACTTGAAGCTTTCTTT. It translates to CASSTGELEAFF.

This chain connects TRBV18 to TRBJ2-2; D gene uncertain. Deletions cut 3 bases from V and 6 bases from J, with 5 bases between. CDR1 and CDR2 (germline): KGHSH, LQKENI. The CDR3 has 12 residues. DNA for the CDR3: TGTGCCAGCTCACCCCGCGCCGGGGAGCTGTTTTTT. Its translation: CASSPRAGELFF.

This rearrangement joins TRBV6-2 or TRBV6-3 to TRBJ2-1; D might be TRBD1 (7 bases). The germline V gene encodes CDR1 MNHEY and CDR2 SVGEGT. V was pared by 2 bases and J by 2 bases, with 13 bases between. This CDR3 is 16 amino acids long. The CDR3 here is CASSYGGRGAYNEQFF. CDR3 DNA sequence: TGTGCCAGCAGTTACGGGGGCAGGGGGGCCTACAATGAGCAGTTCTTC.

This clone was recorded once. J is TRBJ1-1 and V is TRBV6-5; weak D call: TRBD1 (5 bases). Between the trimmed V and J ends, which lost 5 bases and 5 bases, there was a span of 9 bases. The CDR3 covers 12 residues. Germline assignment: CDR1 MNHEY and CDR2 SVGAGI. The CDR3 reads CASSPRQTEAFF. CDR3 coding DNA: TGTGCCAGCAGTCCAAGACAGACTGAAGCTTTCTTT.

In this sample, this clone turned up a few times. The genes are TRBV4-1 and TRBJ2-2, with unresolved D. The CDR3 covers 12 residues. Trimming removed 2 bases at V and 8 bases at J, with 6 bases between. Germline CDR1 is MGHRA and CDR2 is YSYEKL. Here the CDR3 DNA reads TGCGCCAGCAGCCAAAAAACTGGGGAGCTGTTTTTT. Translated, it gives CASSQKTGELFF.

As to this clone: The junction differs from germline at one of its ends, possibly a read error. This chain connects TRBV30 to TRBJ2-1; D perhaps matches TRBD2 (7 bases). CDR3 length equals 11 residues. CDR1 and CDR2 from the germline V gene are GTSNPN and SVGIG (reference sequence). The CDR3 here is CACHRGGHGIF. DNA of the CDR3: TGTGCCTGCCACCGCGGGGGACACGGGATCTTC.

The DNA of the CDR3 is TGTGCCAGCAGCCCCGAACACAGGGGGGTTCTCTACGAGCAGTACTTC. It specifies CASSPEHRGVLYEQYF. The chain links TRBV4-2 to TRBJ2-7; 8 bases map to TRBD1. The CDR3 sequence is 16 residues long. Trimming took 4 bases from V and 3 from J; bases not matched to a gene: 11. Per the germline V gene, CDR1 is LGHNA and CDR2 is YNFKEQ.

This clone came up once. The chain recombines TRBV6-5 with TRBJ2-2; tentatively, D is TRBD1 (5 bases). With 7 bases removed from V and 5 bases from J, the gap between germline ends came to 8 bases. CDR1 and CDR2 (germline): MNHEY, SVGAGI. The CDR3 extends over 12 amino acids. The CDR3 DNA is TGTGCCAGCAACGACAGAACCGGGGAGCTGTTTTTT. Translating it yields CASNDRTGELFF.

The V call is TRBV5-6, the J call TRBJ2-5; TRBD1 aligns across 9 bases. V lost 4 bases, J lost 7 bases, and 14 bases stayed unmatched. The CDR3 has 16 residues. Germline V gives CDR1 SGHDT, CDR2 YYEEEE. The CDR3 loop reads CASSVRDRDPRGTQYF. The DNA of the CDR3 is TGTGCCAGCAGCGTCCGGGACAGGGACCCAAGAGGGACCCAGTACTTC.

This chain connects TRBV5-1 to TRBJ1-2, with TRBD1 matching over 7 bases. Germline CDR1 SGHRS, CDR2 YFSETQ. V lost 1 base, J lost 2 bases, and 11 bases stayed unmatched. The CDR3 spans 17 residues. The CDR3 reads CASSLRSTGDLNYGYTF. CDR3 in DNA: TGCGCCAGCAGCTTGCGGTCCACAGGGGACTTAAACTATGGCTACACCTTC.

This clone was counted between two and nine times. The chain recombines TRBV5-1 with TRBJ2-1; 7 positions agree with TRBD2. CDR3 length: 15 residues. Germline loops: CDR1 SGHRS, CDR2 YFSETQ. After removal of 7 bases from V and 2 bases from J, the junction contained 9 bases not matched to a gene. This CDR3 is CASRTEAGTYNEQFF. As DNA, the CDR3 is TGCGCCAGCCGAACCGAAGCGGGGACCTACAATGAGCAGTTCTTC. The whole variable domain, remainder taken from reference TRBV5-1 and TRBJ2-1, is KAGVTQTPRYLIKTRGQQVTLSCSPISGHRSVSWYQQTPGQGLQFLFEYFSETQRNKGNFPGRFSGRQFSNSRSEMNVSTLELGDSALYLCASRTEAGTYNEQFFGPGTRLTVL.

The V call is TRBV10-3, the J call TRBJ2-3; 13 bases agree with TRBD2. The trim removed 5 bases at V and 0 bases at J, leaving 11 bases unmatched. The CDR3 extends over 19 amino acids. Per germline, CDR1 ENHRY and CDR2 SYGVKD. This CDR3 is CAISLNRGTSGASTDTQYF. The CDR3, as DNA: TGTGCCATCAGTCTCAACAGGGGGACTAGCGGGGCTAGCACAGATACGCAGTATTTT.

The chain couples TRBV19 to TRBJ1-1, with 11 bases fitting TRBD1. The germline gives CDR1 LNHDA, CDR2 SQIVND (reference sequence). J was trimmed by 5 bases and V by 5 bases; bases with no gene match: 4. The CDR3 is made up of 14 amino acids. In nucleotides, the CDR3 is TGTGCCAGTAGTTACGGGACAGGGGGGACTGAAGCTTTCTTT. Translating gives CASSYGTGGTEAFF.

This rearrangement joins TRBV6-2 or TRBV6-3 to TRBJ2-5; TRBD1 agrees at 10 bases. Germline CDR1 MNHEY, CDR2 SVGEGT. CDR3 length: 17 residues. V lost 2 bases, J lost 2 bases, and 8 bases stayed unmatched. The DNA of the CDR3 is TGTGCCAGCAGTTACCCCACCGGGACAGGGGAACAAGAGACCCAGTACTTC. Its translation is CASSYPTGTGEQETQYF.

V usage is TRBV11-2 and J usage is TRBJ2-2, with a possible D match to TRBD1 (6 bases). V lost 1 base, J lost 2 bases, and 11 bases lay in between. The CDR3 contains 16 residues. Germline V CDR1 and CDR2: SGHAT, FQNNGV. CDR3 loop: CASSLGTALNTGELFF. In DNA, the CDR3 is TGTGCCAGCAGCTTAGGGACAGCCCTAAACACCGGGGAGCTGTTTTTT.

The V call is TRBV18, the J call TRBJ1-1, with 12 bases lining up with TRBD1. The V segment lost 5 bases and the J segment 6 bases; nucleotides outside the gene matches: 4. This CDR3 comprises 14 residues. Germline assignment: CDR1 KGHSH and CDR2 LQKENI. The DNA of the CDR3 is TGTGCCAGCTCAGCCGGGACAGGGGGCCCTGAAGCTTTCTTT. Translated, it gives CASSAGTGGPEAFF.

The chain combines TRBV7-2 with TRBJ2-1; D might be TRBD2 (7 bases). V shed 0 bases and J shed 0 bases, with 12 bases lying between them. The germline V gene encodes CDR1 SGHTA and CDR2 FQGNSA. The CDR3 runs 17 residues. The CDR3 sequence is CASSLATAGASYNEQFF. The CDR3 coding sequence is TGTGCCAGCAGCTTAGCGACGGCGGGGGCCTCCTACAATGAGCAGTTCTTC.

The gene calls are TRBV9 and TRBJ2-1; the D gene is possibly TRBD2 (6 bases). The CDR3 consists of 15 residues. Trimming removed 2 bases from V and 8 bases from J, with 17 bases in between. The germline CDR1 and CDR2 sequences are SGDLS and YYNGEE. The DNA of the CDR3 is TGTGCCAGCAGCGTCTGGGACTCCCTTTCGGATGAGCAGTTCTTC. Amino acids: CASSVWDSLSDEQFF.

The gene calls are TRBV19 and TRBJ2-1, with 15 bases fitting TRBD2. The CDR3 spans 14 residues. Germline V gives CDR1 LNHDA, CDR2 SQIVND (reference sequence). V trimming: 7 bases; J trimming: 9 bases; junction bases outside the gene matches: 4. The CDR3 loop reads CASTRTSGGGEQFF. DNA of the CDR3: TGTGCCAGTACCAGGACTAGCGGGGGGGGTGAGCAGTTCTTC.

This clone was recorded once. This chain links TRBV21-1 with TRBJ2-7; the table's TRBD1 call for D was not verified on the DNA. TRBV21-1 is labeled a pseudogene. The CDR3 is 16 residues long. DNA of the CDR3: TGTGCCAGCAGCACAGGAGGGGGCCGGCCCTCCCACGAGCAGTACTTC. Protein: CASSTGGGRPSHEQYF.